This passage covers 26 T cell receptor beta chains from one sample sequenced in a study of PD-L1 blockade in urothelial cancer. The protocol was immunoSEQ multiplex PCR, while the TCRdb copy is restricted to in-frame clones and leaves out a portion. This sample has fewer than 75,000 clones, with 80% to 90% found just once. The specimen was PBMCs, collected around atezolizumab (anti-PD-L1) treatment. The receptors come from a man aged 70-80 years with urothelial cancer.

This clone turned up a few times. This chain connects TRBV7-2 to TRBJ2-7; TRBD2 might be the D (6 bases). Germline loops: CDR1 SGHTA, CDR2 FQGNSA. This CDR3 spans 14 amino acids. The V end lost 1 base, the J end lost 4 bases, and 11 bases lay between the germline ends. The CDR3 sequence: CASSLGGTVYEQYF. Written as DNA, the CDR3 is TGTGCCAGCAGCTTAGGCGGGACCGTTTACGAGCAGTACTTC.

V gene TRBV19 combines with J gene TRBJ2-7; 8 nucleotides line up with TRBD1. After removal of 5 bases from V and 6 bases from J, the junction contained 3 bases not matched to a gene. Germline CDR1 reads LNHDA; CDR2 reads SQIVND (reference sequence). The CDR3 spans 12 residues. Written as DNA, the CDR3 is TGTGCCAGTAGTGTCGGGACAGGCGAGCAGTACTTC. This sequence encodes CASSVGTGEQYF.

This rearrangement joins TRBV6-1 to TRBJ2-7; a possible D gene is TRBD1 (6 bases). The germline gives CDR1 MNHNS, CDR2 SASEGT. This CDR3 is built from 14 residues. V gave up 2 bases and J gave up 1 base, with 9 bases separating them. CDR3 in DNA: TGTGCCAGCAGTGAATTAGGGGGATCCTACGAGCAGTACTTC. Its translation: CASSELGGSYEQYF.

CDR3 nucleotides: TGCGCCAGCAGCGGGACAGGGGGTAGTACAGAGCAGTTCTTC. Its translation: CASSGTGGSTEQFF. The rearrangement joins TRBV5-1 to TRBJ2-1, with 11 bases lining up with TRBD1. CDR1 is SGHRS, CDR2 YFSETQ, per germline. After removal of 4 bases from V and 10 bases from J, the junction contained 7 bases not matched to a gene. The CDR3 loop spans 14 amino acids.

The chain is built from TRBV14 and TRBJ1-2; a possible D gene is TRBD1 (5 bases). Between the trimmed V and J ends, which lost 4 bases and 10 bases, there was a span of 13 bases. Germline-derived CDR1 and CDR2 are SGHDN and FVKESK. This CDR3 has 12 amino acids. DNA of the CDR3: TGTGCCAGCAGCCGAGCTGGGGGGGACTACACCTTC. It codes for CASSRAGGDYTF.

This chain links TRBV10-2 with TRBJ2-1, with 7 bases identical to TRBD2. The CDR3 has 15 residues. J was trimmed by 8 bases and V by 6 bases; bases with no gene match: 13. CDR1 is WSHSY and CDR2 is SAAADI in the germline V gene. CDR3 sequence: CASRDRLAGADEQFF. CDR3 nucleotides: TGCGCCAGCAGGGACCGACTAGCAGGAGCGGATGAGCAGTTCTTC.

The chain joins TRBV27 to TRBJ2-1; 8 bases fit TRBD2. J was trimmed by 4 bases and V by 4 bases; bases with no gene match: 3. Germline-derived CDR1 and CDR2 are MNHEY and SMNVEV (reference sequence). The CDR3 extends over 14 amino acids. CDR3 DNA: TGTGCCAGCAGTTCAGCTAGCGGGTACAATGAGCAGTTCTTC. Translating gives CASSSASGYNEQFF.

The V call is TRBV28, the J call TRBJ2-5, with TRBD1 as a possible D gene (6 bases). This CDR3 has 14 residues. V lost 5 bases, J lost 4 bases, and 14 bases lay in between. Per germline, CDR1 MDHEN and CDR2 SYDVKM. The CDR3 sequence is CASSRNRVRETQYF. The DNA of the CDR3 is TGTGCCAGCAGTCGGAACAGGGTCAGAGAGACCCAGTACTTC.

This clone was recorded a few times. The chain couples TRBV27 to TRBJ2-3, with D unresolved. The CDR3 has 15 amino acids. Looked up from germline, CDR1 is MNHEY and CDR2 is SMNVEV (reference sequence). V shed 0 bases and J shed 0 bases, with 7 bases lying between them. The chain's CDR3 is CASSLSSSSTDTQYF. Here the CDR3 DNA reads TGTGCCAGCAGTTTATCCTCCTCTAGCACAGATACGCAGTATTTT.

This chain joins TRBV9 and TRBJ2-7; D is perhaps TRBD1 (7 bases). CDR3 length: 15 amino acids. Germline loops: CDR1 SGDLS, CDR2 YYNGEE. V dropped 0 bases and J dropped 1 base, with 11 bases sitting between them. DNA for the CDR3: TGTGCCAGCAGCGTAGAGCCAGGGGGGTCCTACGAGCAGTACTTC. Its protein product is CASSVEPGGSYEQYF. Full variable domain (rest looked up from reference TRBV9 and TRBJ2-7): DSGVTQTPKHLITATGQRVTLRCSPRSGDLSVYWYQQSLDQGLQFLIQYYNGEERAKGNILERFSAQQFPDLHSELNLSSLELGDSALYFCASSVEPGGSYEQYFGPGTRLTVT.

The genes are TRBV5-6 and TRBJ1-2, with 9 bases identical to TRBD1. J lost 4 bases, V lost 4 bases, and 2 bases had no gene match. CDR1 is SGHDT, CDR2 YYEEEE, per germline. The CDR3 runs to 13 residues. CDR3 DNA: TGTGCCAGCAGCCCGGGACAGGGCTATGGCTACACCTTC. Amino acids: CASSPGQGYGYTF.

In its sample, this clone was seen once. The rearrangement uses TRBV12-5 and TRBJ1-2, with D possibly matching TRBD1 (5 bases). Trimming removed 2 bases from V and 11 bases from J, with 12 bases in between. Germline loops: CDR1 LGHNT, CDR2 FRNRAP. The CDR3 is 12 residues long. CDR3 nucleotide sequence: TGTGCTAGTGGTTTGCCCCAGGGAAGGTACACCTTC. It specifies CASGLPQGRYTF.

The chain joins TRBV6-1 to TRBJ2-5; TRBD1 aligns across 7 bases. Germline V gives CDR1 MNHNS, CDR2 SASEGT. The CDR3 runs 15 residues. V was pared by 5 bases and J by 1 base, with 7 bases of the junction left unmatched. The CDR3 region is CASSFYRQGQETQYF. Written as DNA, the CDR3 is TGTGCCAGCAGTTTCTACCGACAGGGCCAAGAGACCCAGTACTTC.

About this clone: The junction does not match germline at one end; this may be a read error. The chain uses TRBV19 and TRBJ1-2; D ambiguous. The germline V gene encodes CDR1 LNHDA and CDR2 SQIVND (reference sequence). This CDR3 contains 11 residues. The DNA for the CDR3 is TGTGCCAGTAGTATAGGAGCCAATCTGCTCTTC. This sequence encodes CASSIGANLLF. Supplemented by reference TRBV19 and TRBJ1-2, the full variable domain reads DGGITQSPKYLFRKEGQNVTLSCEQNLNHDAMYWYRQDPGQGLRLIYYSQIVNDFQKGDIAEGYSVSREKKESFPLTVTSAQKNPTAFYLCASSIGANLLFGSGTRLTVV.

V gene TRBV5-1 combines with J gene TRBJ2-1; 7 bases align to TRBD2. This CDR3 has 15 residues. CDR1 and CDR2 from the germline V gene are SGHRS and YFSETQ. J was trimmed by 3 bases and V by 2 bases; bases with no gene match: 5. DNA of the CDR3: TGCGCCAGCAGCTTCGATGCTAGCGGCTACAATGAGCAGTTCTTC. This codes for CASSFDASGYNEQFF. The full variable domain, with the rest looked up from reference TRBV5-1 and TRBJ2-1, is KAGVTQTPRYLIKTRGQQVTLSCSPISGHRSVSWYQQTPGQGLQFLFEYFSETQRNKGNFPGRFSGRQFSNSRSEMNVSTLELGDSALYLCASSFDASGYNEQFFGPGTRLTVL.

The chain uses TRBV28 and TRBJ1-2; D gene unclear. The V end lost 5 bases, the J end lost 4 bases, and 8 bases lay between the germline ends. The germline V gene encodes CDR1 MDHEN and CDR2 SYDVKM. The CDR3 spans 12 residues. The DNA for the CDR3 is TGTGCCAGCAGTGGTCCCGGCTATGGCTACACCTTC. Protein sequence: CASSGPGYGYTF.

This clone showed up just once. The chain couples TRBV28 to TRBJ1-4; maybe TRBD1 (6 bases). This CDR3 contains 15 residues. Trimming took 3 bases from V and 5 from J, leaving 13 bases between them. The V gene's germline CDR1 is MDHEN and CDR2 SYDVKM. CDR3 DNA sequence: TGTGCCAGCAGTTTTTGGGGGGGGGCGAATGAAAAACTGTTTTTT. It codes for CASSFWGGANEKLFF.

This chain connects TRBV30 to TRBJ2-5; 9 nucleotides line up with TRBD2. Germline CDR1 is GTSNPN and CDR2 is SVGIG (reference sequence). The CDR3 is made up of 14 amino acids. The ends lost 5 bases at V and 6 bases at J; junction bases unmatched: 10. CDR3 loop: CAWRPGTSRKTQYF. In nucleotides, the CDR3 is TGTGCCTGGCGCCCCGGGACTAGCAGAAAGACCCAGTACTTC.

The chain couples TRBV9 to TRBJ2-5; D might be TRBD2 (5 bases). The CDR3 sequence is 14 residues long. V was clipped by 4 bases and J by 4 bases, with 14 bases between them. Germline values: CDR1 SGDLS, CDR2 YYNGEE. For the CDR3, the DNA is TGTGCCAGCAGCCCTCACCCGGCGGGAGAGACCCAGTACTTC. This codes for CASSPHPAGETQYF. The full variable domain, its missing parts supplied by reference TRBV9 and TRBJ2-5, is DSGVTQTPKHLITATGQRVTLRCSPRSGDLSVYWYQQSLDQGLQFLIQYYNGEERAKGNILERFSAQQFPDLHSELNLSSLELGDSALYFCASSPHPAGETQYFGPGTRLLVL.

The CDR3 protein is CASSIEYRVNQPQHF. The CDR3 bases are TGTGCCAGTAGTATAGAGTACAGGGTCAACCAGCCCCAGCATTTT. This chain uses TRBV19 with TRBJ1-5, with TRBD1 as a possible D gene (6 bases). The CDR3 covers 15 residues. CDR1 is LNHDA, CDR2 SQIVND, per germline (reference sequence). Trimming took 0 bases from V and 7 from J, leaving 13 bases between them.

The V gene is TRBV10-1, the J gene TRBJ2-1, with 7 bases identical to TRBD2. Germline trimming cut 5 bases from V and 3 bases from J; bases unmatched to any gene: 7. The germline V gene has CDR1 WNHNN and CDR2 SYGVQD (reference sequence). The CDR3 consists of 15 residues. The CDR3 spells CASSRDSGYYNEQFF. DNA for the CDR3: TGCGCCAGCAGTCGTGATAGCGGGTACTACAATGAGCAGTTCTTC.

This clone occurred a few times. The chain uses TRBV7-8 and TRBJ1-5, with D perhaps TRBD1 (5 bases). Trimming took 7 bases from V and 5 from J, leaving 15 bases between them. Germline V CDR1 and CDR2: SGHVS, FQNEAQ. The CDR3 is 14 residues long. CDR3 coding DNA: TGTGCCAGCACCGCGACAGATAGGTATCAGCCCCAGCATTTT. Translated: CASTATDRYQPQHF.

The rearrangement links TRBV28 to TRBJ2-1, with a possible D match to TRBD2 (6 bases). The CDR3 has 14 amino acids. Germline CDR1 is MDHEN and CDR2 is SYDVKM. The germline V and J ends were trimmed by 5 bases and 6 bases, with 14 bases remaining between them. This CDR3 is CASSEPGLLNEQFF. Written as DNA, the CDR3 is TGTGCCAGCAGTGAGCCGGGACTCCTCAATGAGCAGTTCTTC.

The chain joins TRBV29-1 to TRBJ2-5; 9 positions match TRBD1. CDR1 is SQVTM, CDR2 ANQGSEA, per germline. The CDR3 runs to 13 residues. Trimming at V came to 6 bases and at J to 5 bases, leaving 7 bases not matched to a gene. The CDR3 bases are TGCAGCGTGGGACAGGGTCTGGTGGAGACCCAGTACTTC. It yields the protein CSVGQGLVETQYF.

The chain has TRBV28 and TRBJ2-7, with D possibly being TRBD1 (5 bases). This CDR3 region has 12 residues. Trimming took off 0 bases at V and 6 bases at J, with 6 bases between the two ends. Germline-derived CDR1 and CDR2 are MDHEN and SYDVKM. In DNA form, the CDR3 reads TGTGCCAGCAGTTTATGGGGGCGCGAGCAGTACTTC. Protein product: CASSLWGREQYF.

V gene TRBV18 combines with J gene TRBJ2-7; 8 nucleotides line up with TRBD2. This CDR3 has 19 amino acids. CDR1 and CDR2 (germline): KGHSH, LQKENI. The trim removed 1 base at V and 5 bases at J, leaving 19 bases unmatched. In nucleotides, the CDR3 is TGTGCCAGCTCACCACTCAGGACCCAGCTCACGGGAGGGCCACACGAGCAGTACTTC. This codes for CASSPLRTQLTGGPHEQYF. The whole variable domain, remainder taken from reference TRBV18 and TRBJ2-7, is NAGVMQNPRHLVRRRGQEARLRCSPMKGHSHVYWYRQLPEEGLKFMVYLQKENIIDESGMPKERFSAEFPKEGPSILRIQQVVRGDSAAYFCASSPLRTQLTGGPHEQYFGPGTRLTVT.